One sample yielded the 8 T cell receptor beta chains listed below, sequenced in a study of tumor and adjacent non-tumor tissue in lung cancer. Three rounds of nested PCR, following a modified ARM-PCR protocol, produced the TCRbeta library. Via MiXCR, TCRdb re-called the multiplex PCR reads, giving one row per CDR3 protein. The table records roughly 48,000 distinct CDR3 sequences, 64% of them present only once. This sample's RNA came from whole unsorted tissue. More than 3 cm separated this lung sample from the edge of the tumor. The sample taken for sequencing was distant non-tumor lung tissue. The receptor source for this set is a woman in her sixties or seventies with non-small cell lung cancer.

This clonotype appeared a few times. Being one base from a much bigger clone, this may be a read error. The chain is built from TRBV5-1 and TRBJ2-1; D is perhaps TRBD1 (5 bases). The CDR3 is made up of 15 amino acids. CDR1 is SGHRS and CDR2 is YFSETQ in the germline V gene. The CDR3: CASGLGQSSYNEQFF. The CDR3 region has the DNA TGCGCCAGCGGCTTGGGGCAAAGCTCCTACAATGAGCAGTTCTTC.

This clonotype was seen more than once but under ten times. V and J are TRBV9 and TRBJ2-1; 7 positions match TRBD2. The V gene's germline CDR1 is SGDLS and CDR2 YYNGEE. The junction had 6 bases not matched to a gene; V was cut back by 3 bases and J by 6 bases. The CDR3 has 14 amino acids. CDR3 region: CASSGLAEGNEQFF. In DNA form, the CDR3 reads TGTGCCAGCAGCGGTCTAGCGGAGGGCAATGAGCAGTTCTTC.

The sample holds one count of this clonotype. Because it lacks the conserved phenylalanine or tryptophan at the end, this CDR3 is likely a read error. V usage is TRBV29-1 and J usage is TRBJ1-2; D is unresolved. This CDR3 contains 14 residues. Germline assignment: CDR1 SQVTM and CDR2 ANQGSEA. V shed 0 bases and J shed 2 bases, with 10 bases lying between them. CDR3 bases: TGCAGCGTTGAAGATCGCGGACCCAACTATGGCTACACCCTC. It is translated as CSVEDRGPNYGYTL.

A word on this clonotype: A junction end diverges from the germline sequence, so it may reflect a read error. The rearrangement links TRBV6-6 to TRBJ2-7, with 12 positions matching TRBD2. This CDR3 contains 15 residues. Germline V gives CDR1 MNHNY, CDR2 SVGAGI (reference sequence). CDR3 sequence reads: CTSSKTSGSSYEQYF. CDR3 nucleotides: TGTACCAGCAGTAAGACTAGCGGGAGTAGCTACGAGCAGTACTTC.

Note on this clonotype: The germline gene is not matched at one end of the junction; a read error may be the cause. The chain couples TRBV5-5 to TRBJ1-3; D is unresolved. Looked up from germline, CDR1 is SGHKS and CDR2 is YYEKEE (reference sequence). The CDR3 extends over 15 amino acids. CDR3 protein: CASSFSAGSGNTINF. The CDR3 DNA follows: TGTGCCAGCAGCTTCTCAGCGGGATCTGGAAACACCATAAATTTT.

Notes on this clonotype: This likely comes from a read error, as the CDR3 has no conserved phenylalanine or tryptophan at its end. The chain joins TRBV10-3 to TRBJ2-6; D possibly corresponds to TRBD1 (5 bases). The V gene's germline CDR1 is ENHRY and CDR2 SYGVKD. There are 17 residues in the CDR3. CDR3 DNA sequence: TGTGCCATCAGTGGAGTCGATAAGGGCCCTGGGGCCGACGTCCTGACTCTC. Its translation is CAISGVDKGPGADVLTL.

Details on this clonotype: This clone may be a read error of a much larger clone one base away. The chain couples TRBV10-3 to TRBJ1-2; no definite D call. In germline, CDR1 is ENHRY, CDR2 SYGVKD. This CDR3 region has 16 residues. Trimming took 0 bases from V and 4 from J, leaving 15 bases between them. The CDR3 DNA follows: TGTGCCATCAGTGAGTCGGTATTTTCGGCTAGCTATGGCTACACCTTC. Its translation: CAISESVFSASYGYTF.

This clonotype was seen ten or more times. The chain couples TRBV29-1 to TRBJ1-4; TRBD1 matches at 8 bases. CDR1 and CDR2 (germline): SQVTM, ANQGSEA. The CDR3 length is 16 residues. Losses at the gene ends were 2 bases for V and 7 bases for J; bases not matched to a gene: 12. CDR3 region: CSVETFQAGGGEKLFF. In nucleotides, the CDR3 is TGCAGCGTTGAAACGTTTCAGGCAGGGGGCGGTGAAAAACTGTTTTTT. Full variable domain (rest looked up from reference TRBV29-1 and TRBJ1-4): SAVISQKPSRDICQRGTSLTIQCQVDSQVTMMFWYRQQPGQSLTLIATANQGSEATYESGFVIDKFPISRPNLTFSTLTVSNMSPEDSSIYLCSVETFQAGGGEKLFFGSGTQLSVL.